The rows below give T cell receptor beta chains drawn from one sample of a study of blood T cell repertoires in COVID-19. Measured with immunoSEQ multiplex PCR; TCRdb has only the in-frame clones, and not every one. The table records approximately 170,000 clones, under 95% of them present only once. Sequencing was done on a sample of peripheral blood. Receptor source: a man between 18 and 29 years old with COVID-19, enrolled during active disease. Both conserved end residues are part of each CDR3. The D gene is left open where the match is weak. The size field is filled for only some rows; it gives once, few, many or a size class.

.	TRBJ1-5	.	TRBV28	TGTGCCAGCAGGTACCACCTTCAGGGGCGGCCCCAGCATTTT	CASRYHLQGRPQHF
.	TRBJ2-7	.	TRBV7-2	TGTGCCAGCAGCTTAGCGGCCAAGCAGTACTTC	CASSLAAKQYF
.	TRBJ1-1	.	TRBV7-9	TGTGCCGGATTAACAGGGACGGCTGAAGCTTTCTTT	CAGLTGTAEAFF
.	TRBJ2-1	.	TRBV12-3/TRBV12-4	TGTGCCAGCACCCCGACTAGGAACAATGAGCAGTTCTTC	CASTPTRNNEQFF
.	TRBJ2-7	.	TRBV4-3	TGCGCCAGCAGCCAATTCGCAGGGGCTTACGAGCAGTACTTC	CASSQFAGAYEQYF
TRBD1	TRBJ1-5	.	TRBV7-2	TGTGCCAGCAGCTTAGGGACAGGGGGCCTCAATCAGCCCCAGCATTTT	CASSLGTGGLNQPQHF
TRBD1	TRBJ1-4	.	TRBV7-8	TGTGCCAGCAGCCGGGACAGGGTGAAGGCTAATGAAAAACTGCTTTTT	CASSRDRVKANEKLLF
.	TRBJ1-5	.	TRBV28	TGTGCCAGCAGTTTCGTGGGGCTTCAGCCCCAGCATTTT	CASSFVGLQPQHF
.	TRBJ2-7	.	TRBV6-5	TGTGCCAGCAGTTACTCACAGGTCTCCTACGAGCAGTACTTC	CASSYSQVSYEQYF
TRBD1	TRBJ1-5	.	TRBV27	TGTGCCAGCAGTTCCGGACAGGGAAAAGGGACACAGCCCCAGCATTTT	CASSSGQGKGTQPQHF
TRBD2	TRBJ2-3	.	TRBV7-2	TGTGCCATGGGCGGGAGAACCCCAGATACGCAGTATTTT	CAMGGRTPDTQYF
.	TRBJ2-7	.	TRBV5-6	TGTGCCAGCAGCCGTGGGACTGGGAAGGCCTACGAGCAGTACTTC	CASSRGTGKAYEQYF
TRBD1	TRBJ2-7	.	TRBV27	TGTGCCAGCAGTTTCGCCGGGACAGGGGCCTACGAGCAGTACTTC	CASSFAGTGAYEQYF
TRBD1	TRBJ2-1	.	TRBV28	TGTGCCAGCAGTTTACAGGGGGCTTTCACCTACAATGAGCAGTTCTTC	CASSLQGAFTYNEQFF
.	TRBJ2-2	.	TRBV6-6	TGTGCCAGCAGTTCGCAAAGGACAGCGAACACCGGGGAGCTGTTTTTT	CASSSQRTANTGELFF
.	TRBJ2-5	.	TRBV9	TGTGCCAGCAGCGTAGGGCCTCGGAGAGAGACCCAGTACTTC	CASSVGPRRETQYF
TRBD2	TRBJ2-7	.	TRBV28	TGTGCCAGCAGTTTATCTAGCGGGGGTCTCTCCTACGAGCAGTACTTC	CASSLSSGGLSYEQYF
.	TRBJ2-7	once	TRBV7-6	TGTGCCAGCAGCTCGGAATACAGGTTAGGATCCTACGAGCAGTACTTC	CASSSEYRLGSYEQYF
.	TRBJ2-7	.	TRBV27	TGTGCCAGCAGTTCTGGGAGCTCCTACGAGCAGTACTTC	CASSSGSSYEQYF
.	TRBJ2-3	.	TRBV18	TGTGCCAGCTCACCAGAGGCCGTCAGTACCGATACGCAGTATTTT	CASSPEAVSTDTQYF
TRBD2	TRBJ2-7	.	TRBV28	TGTGCCAGCAGTTCCGACACTAGCGGGAGGCCTGAGCAGTACTTC	CASSSDTSGRPEQYF
TRBD1	TRBJ2-7	.	TRBV19	TGTGCCAGTAGTAAGGGACAGGGCCTCTACGAGCAGTACTTC	CASSKGQGLYEQYF
.	TRBJ1-4	.	TRBV28	TGTGCCAGCGAACGGGAGAATGAAAAACTGCTTTTT	CASERENEKLLF
.	TRBJ2-3	.	TRBV30	TGTGCCTGGAGTGTAGAGGTTTCGGCTGGAAGAGATACGCAGTATTTT	CAWSVEVSAGRDTQYF
TRBD1	TRBJ2-7	.	TRBV18	TGTGCCAGCTCACCACTAGGGACAGGGGGGGACGAGCAGTACTTC	CASSPLGTGGDEQYF
TRBD2	TRBJ2-7	few	TRBV5-5	TGTGCCAGCAGCCTAGCGGGCGATAGCTACGAGCAGTACTTC	CASSLAGDSYEQYF
.	TRBJ2-4	.	TRBV28	TGTGCCAGCAGTCCTTTAGCCCTCCAAGCCAAAAACATTCAGTACTTC	CASSPLALQAKNIQYF
TRBD2	TRBJ2-7	.	TRBV30	TGTGCCTGGTGTAACGGGGGGAACTCCTACGAGCAGTACTTC	CAWCNGGNSYEQYF
.	TRBJ1-3	.	TRBV9	TGTGCCAGCAGCGTAGTAGGGAGCGGAAACACCATATATTTT	CASSVVGSGNTIYF
TRBD1	TRBJ2-7	.	TRBV7-9	TGTGCCAGCAGCTCGGCGAGCCGGGACAGGGTCTTGTACGAGCAGTACTTC	CASSSASRDRVLYEQYF
.	TRBJ2-1	.	TRBV11-3	TGTGCCAGCAGCTTAGACGGCGGGATTAGCTCCTACAATGAGCAGTTCTTC	CASSLDGGISSYNEQFF
TRBD2	TRBJ2-1	.	TRBV14	TGTGCCAGCAGCCGAGAGAGGGGGACTAGCGGGAGGTGGCGTGGGAATGAGCAGTTCTTC	CASSRERGTSGRWRGNEQFF
TRBD2	TRBJ2-7	once	TRBV11-2	TGTGCCAGCAGCCAAACCTTAGCGGGAGGTGTTTCCTACGAGCAGTACTTC	CASSQTLAGGVSYEQYF
TRBD2	TRBJ2-1	.	TRBV3-1/TRBV3-2	TGTGCCAGCAGCCAAGGACTAGCGGGAGAGGGTGAGCAGTTCTTC	CASSQGLAGEGEQFF
TRBD2	TRBJ2-1	.	TRBV6-2/TRBV6-3	TGTGCCAGCAGTTACTCCGGACTAGCGGGGGTCAATGAGCAGTTCTTC	CASSYSGLAGVNEQFF
TRBD2	TRBJ2-7	.	TRBV7-9	TGTGCCAGCACCAGCGGACTAGCTGACGAGCAGTACTTC	CASTSGLADEQYF
TRBD1	TRBJ1-5	.	TRBV5-4	TGTGCCAGCAGCGCGCCGGACAGGGGGCTTGGTCAGCCCCAGCATTTT	CASSAPDRGLGQPQHF
.	TRBJ2-5	.	TRBV24-1	TGTGCCACCAGTGATTTGGGGGCAGAACAAGAGACCCAGTACTTC	CATSDLGAEQETQYF
TRBD1	TRBJ2-7	.	TRBV19	TGTGCCAGTAGTTCTCGACAGGGGGCGTACGAGCAGTACTTC	CASSSRQGAYEQYF
.	TRBJ1-2	.	TRBV28	TGTGCCAGCACCGATCACAGGGAACTAATTGGCTACACCTTC	CASTDHRELIGYTF
.	TRBJ1-2	.	TRBV7-2	TGTGCCAGCAGCTTCCAAAGGGGAGGTCATGGCTACACCTTC	CASSFQRGGHGYTF
TRBD2	TRBJ2-1	.	TRBV19	TGTGCCAGTAGAACTAGCGGGAGGGCTAAAAATGAGCAGTTCTTC	CASRTSGRAKNEQFF
.	TRBJ2-7	.	TRBV6-6	TGTGCCAGCAGCACCACAGCTTCCTACGAGCAGTACTTC	CASSTTASYEQYF